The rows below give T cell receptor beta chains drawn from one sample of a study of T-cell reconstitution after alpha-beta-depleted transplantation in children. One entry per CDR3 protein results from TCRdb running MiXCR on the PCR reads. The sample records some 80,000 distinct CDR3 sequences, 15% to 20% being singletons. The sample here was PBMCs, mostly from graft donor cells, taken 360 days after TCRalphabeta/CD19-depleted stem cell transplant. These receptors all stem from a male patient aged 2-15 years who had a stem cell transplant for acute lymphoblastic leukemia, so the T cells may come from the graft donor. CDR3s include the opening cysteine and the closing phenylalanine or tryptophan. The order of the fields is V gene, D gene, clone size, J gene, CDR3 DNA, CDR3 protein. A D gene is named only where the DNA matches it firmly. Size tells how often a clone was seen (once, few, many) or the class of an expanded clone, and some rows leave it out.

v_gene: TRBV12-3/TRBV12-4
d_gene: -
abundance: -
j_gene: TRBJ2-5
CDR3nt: TGTGCCAGCAGTTTAACAGGGGGGGGGACCCAGTACTTC
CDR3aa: CASSLTGGGTQYF

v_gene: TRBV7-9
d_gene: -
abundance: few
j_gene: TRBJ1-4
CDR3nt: TGTGCCAGCAGCTCCGAAGGGGCAAAACTGTTTTTT
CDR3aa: CASSSEGAKLFF

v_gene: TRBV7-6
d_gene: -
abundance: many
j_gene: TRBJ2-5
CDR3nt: TGTGCCAGCAGCTTAGGGCAGACCCAGTACTTC
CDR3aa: CASSLGQTQYF

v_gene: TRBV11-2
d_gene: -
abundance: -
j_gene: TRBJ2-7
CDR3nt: TGTGCCAGCAGCCAAGCGCCATACGAGCAGTACTTC
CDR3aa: CASSQAPYEQYF

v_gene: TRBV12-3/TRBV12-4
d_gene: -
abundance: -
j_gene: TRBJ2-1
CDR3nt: TGTGCCAGCAGTCCCCGACTTAGGGGGTGGAATGAGCAGTTCTTC
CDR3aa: CASSPRLRGWNEQFF

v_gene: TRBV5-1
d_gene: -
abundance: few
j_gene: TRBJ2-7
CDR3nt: TGCGCCAGCAGCTTGAGGCCACCCTCTACGGAGCAGTACTTC
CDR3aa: CASSLRPPSTEQYF

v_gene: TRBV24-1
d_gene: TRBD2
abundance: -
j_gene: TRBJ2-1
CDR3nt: TGTGCCACCAGTGATTGGGAGACTAGCGACTACAATGAGCAGTTCTTC
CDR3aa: CATSDWETSDYNEQFF

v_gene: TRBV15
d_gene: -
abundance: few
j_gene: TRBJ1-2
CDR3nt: TGTGCCACCAGCAGAGATCCGCTCGGGGGATTCGACTATGGCTACACCTTC
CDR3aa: CATSRDPLGGFDYGYTF

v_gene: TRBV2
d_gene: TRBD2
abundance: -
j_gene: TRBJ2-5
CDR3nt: TGTGCCAGCAGTGGGCTAGCGGGAATGAGAGGAGAGACCCAGTACTTC
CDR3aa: CASSGLAGMRGETQYF

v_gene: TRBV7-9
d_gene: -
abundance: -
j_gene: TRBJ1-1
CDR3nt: TGTGCCAGCAGCTTCCCCGGAGGGGAAGCAGCTTTCTTT
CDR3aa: CASSFPGGEAAFF

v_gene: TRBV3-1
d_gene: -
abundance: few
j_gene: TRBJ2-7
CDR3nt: TGTGCCAGCAGCCAAGACCGTTACGAGCAGTACTTC
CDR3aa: CASSQDRYEQYF

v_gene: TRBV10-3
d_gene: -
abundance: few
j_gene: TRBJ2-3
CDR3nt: TGTGCCATCACCAAGGACGGAGTGGGTACGCAGTATTTT
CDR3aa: CAITKDGVGTQYF

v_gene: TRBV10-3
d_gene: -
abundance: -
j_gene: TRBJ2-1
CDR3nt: TGTGCCATCAGTGCCAGGGATGAGCAGTTCTTC
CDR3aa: CAISARDEQFF

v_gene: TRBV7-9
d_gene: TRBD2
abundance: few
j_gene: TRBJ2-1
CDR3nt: TGTGCCAGCAGCCCCAAAAGCGGGAGTCACTACAATGAGCAGTTCTTC
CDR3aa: CASSPKSGSHYNEQFF

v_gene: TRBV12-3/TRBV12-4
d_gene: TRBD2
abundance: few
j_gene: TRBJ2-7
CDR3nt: TGTGCCAGCAGTTTAAGGACTAGCGGGATCTACGAGCAGTACTTC
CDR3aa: CASSLRTSGIYEQYF

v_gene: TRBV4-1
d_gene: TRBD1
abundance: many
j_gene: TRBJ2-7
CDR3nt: TGCGCCAGCAGTCTGACAGGGGCCTACGAGCAGTACTTC
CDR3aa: CASSLTGAYEQYF

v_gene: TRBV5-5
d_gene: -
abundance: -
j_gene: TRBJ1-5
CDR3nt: TGTGCCAGCAGCAGCACAGGGAGTCCCAATCAGCCCCAGCATTTT
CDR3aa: CASSSTGSPNQPQHF

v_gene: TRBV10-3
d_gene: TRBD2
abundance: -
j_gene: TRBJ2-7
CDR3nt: TGTGCCATCAGTGCGGGCCTAGCGGGAGTGGTTGAGCAGTACTTC
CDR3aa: CAISAGLAGVVEQYF

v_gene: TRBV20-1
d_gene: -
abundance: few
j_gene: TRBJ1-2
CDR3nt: TGCAGTGCTGAAACCGGGACGGCTTATGGCTACACCTTC
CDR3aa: CSAETGTAYGYTF

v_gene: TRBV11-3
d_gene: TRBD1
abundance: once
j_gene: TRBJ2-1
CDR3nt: TGTGTCAGCAGCGTCCGGGACAGCAAATACAATGAGCAGTTCTTC
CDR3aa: CVSSVRDSKYNEQFF

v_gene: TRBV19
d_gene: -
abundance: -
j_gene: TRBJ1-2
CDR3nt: TGTGCCAGTTTAAGGAGTGGTCTATCGGGCTATGGCTACACCTTC
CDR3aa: CASLRSGLSGYGYTF

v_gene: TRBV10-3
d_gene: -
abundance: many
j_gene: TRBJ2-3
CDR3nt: TGTGCCATCAGTTTTCTGGATACGCAGTATTTT
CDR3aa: CAISFLDTQYF

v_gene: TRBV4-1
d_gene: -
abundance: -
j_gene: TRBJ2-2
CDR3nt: TGCGCCAGCAGCCAAGATCCGAGAGACACCGGGGAGCTGTTTTTT
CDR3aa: CASSQDPRDTGELFF

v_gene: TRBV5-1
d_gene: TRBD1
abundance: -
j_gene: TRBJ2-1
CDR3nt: TGCGCCAGCAGCATCGGACAGGTCGAGCAGTTCTTC
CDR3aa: CASSIGQVEQFF

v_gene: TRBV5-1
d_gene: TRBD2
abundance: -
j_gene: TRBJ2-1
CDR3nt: TGCGCCAGCAGCCCGGGAGGCTCCTACAATGAGCAGTTCTTC
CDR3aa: CASSPGGSYNEQFF

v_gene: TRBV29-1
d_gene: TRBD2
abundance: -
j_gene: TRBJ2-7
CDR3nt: TGCAGCGTTGCTAACGGGAGGGCCTACGAGCAGTACTTC
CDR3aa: CSVANGRAYEQYF

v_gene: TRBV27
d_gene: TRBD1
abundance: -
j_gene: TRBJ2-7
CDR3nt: TGTGCCAGCGCTTGGCGGACAGGGGGCAACGAGCAGTACTTC
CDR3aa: CASAWRTGGNEQYF

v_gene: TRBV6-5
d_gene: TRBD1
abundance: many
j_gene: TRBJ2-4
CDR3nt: TGTGCCAGCAGTTACGGCGACAGGGGTAGAGCCAAAAACATTCAGTACTTC
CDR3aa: CASSYGDRGRAKNIQYF

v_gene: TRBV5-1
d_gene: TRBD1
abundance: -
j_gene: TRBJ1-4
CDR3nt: TGCGCCAGCAGCCCTGGACAGGGGGACGGAGGAAAACTGTTTTTT
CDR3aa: CASSPGQGDGGKLFF

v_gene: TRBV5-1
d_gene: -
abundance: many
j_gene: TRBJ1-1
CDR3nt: TGCGCCAGCAGCTCTCAAAAATTATTCGTCGGGAACACTGAAGCTTTCTTT
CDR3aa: CASSSQKLFVGNTEAFF

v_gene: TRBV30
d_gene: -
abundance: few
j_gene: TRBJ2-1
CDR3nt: TGTGCCTGGAGTGTCCTTGAGTTGAGGTACAATGAGCAGTTCTTC
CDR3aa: CAWSVLELRYNEQFF

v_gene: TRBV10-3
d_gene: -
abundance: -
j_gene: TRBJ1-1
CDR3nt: TGTGCCATCAGTGAGTTCAGGGGAATGAACACTGAAGCTTTCTTT
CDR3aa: CAISEFRGMNTEAFF

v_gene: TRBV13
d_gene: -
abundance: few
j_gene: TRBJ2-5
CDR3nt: TGTGCCAGCAGCCCTACGACTATAGGGTTGCGGGCACAAGAGACCCAGTACTTC
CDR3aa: CASSPTTIGLRAQETQYF

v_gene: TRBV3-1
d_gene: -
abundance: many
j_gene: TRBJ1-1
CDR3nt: TGTGCCAGCACCCGATTTGCAGGGAACACTGAAGCTTTCTTT
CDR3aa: CASTRFAGNTEAFF

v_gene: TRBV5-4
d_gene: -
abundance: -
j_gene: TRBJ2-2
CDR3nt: TGTGCCAGCAGCGCCAGATTGACCGGGGAGCTGTTTTTT
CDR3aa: CASSARLTGELFF

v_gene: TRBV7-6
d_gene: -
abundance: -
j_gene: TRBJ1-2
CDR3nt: TGTGCCAGCAGCTTAGGTCCCCAAGAATTCTTC
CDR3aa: CASSLGPQEFF

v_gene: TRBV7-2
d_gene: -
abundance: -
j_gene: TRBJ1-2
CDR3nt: TGTGCCAGCAGCTTAGCGAGGTGGGCTTGGGAAGGCTACACCTTC
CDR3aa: CASSLARWAWEGYTF

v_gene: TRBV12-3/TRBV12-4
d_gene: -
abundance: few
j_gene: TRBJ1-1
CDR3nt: TGTGCCAGCAGTTTAGTGGCAGTACCCGAAGCTTTCTTT
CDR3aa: CASSLVAVPEAFF

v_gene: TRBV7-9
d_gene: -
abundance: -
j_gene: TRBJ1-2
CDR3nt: TGTGCCAGCAGCTTGAGGCAGGAGGGCTATGGCTACACCTTC
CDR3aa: CASSLRQEGYGYTF

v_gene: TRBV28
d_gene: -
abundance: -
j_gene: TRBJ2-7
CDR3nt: TGTGCCAGCAGTTTTCCGACAGCCTACGAGCAGTACTTC
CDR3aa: CASSFPTAYEQYF

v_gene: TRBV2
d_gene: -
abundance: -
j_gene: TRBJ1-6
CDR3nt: TGTGCCAGCATGTTGTCTTCCCGCGCCCTCCACTTT
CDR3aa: CASMLSSRALHF

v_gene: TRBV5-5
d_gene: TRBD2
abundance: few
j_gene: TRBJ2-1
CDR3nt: TGTGCCAGCAGCTTACATAGCGGGAGAGCTTACAATGAGCAGTTCTTC
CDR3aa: CASSLHSGRAYNEQFF

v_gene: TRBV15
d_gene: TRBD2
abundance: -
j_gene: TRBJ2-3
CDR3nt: TGTGCCACCAGCAGATATAGCGGGAGTCGGGATACGCAGTATTTT
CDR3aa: CATSRYSGSRDTQYF

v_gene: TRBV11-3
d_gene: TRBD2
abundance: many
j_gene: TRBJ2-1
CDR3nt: TGTGCCAGCAGCTTAGGACTAGCGGGATCCAATGAGCAGTTCTTC
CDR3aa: CASSLGLAGSNEQFF

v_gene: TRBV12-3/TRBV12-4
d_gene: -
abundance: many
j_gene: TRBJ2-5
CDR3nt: TGTGCCAGCAGTCTCGGGGGAGCGGGAGAGACCCAGTACTTC
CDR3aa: CASSLGGAGETQYF

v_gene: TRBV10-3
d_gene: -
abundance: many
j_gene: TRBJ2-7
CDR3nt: TGTGCCATCAGTGGGGACGGCTACGAGCAGTACTTC
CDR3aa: CAISGDGYEQYF

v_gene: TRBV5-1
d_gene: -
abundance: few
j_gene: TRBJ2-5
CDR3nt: TGCGCCAGCAGCTTGGACGAGGGAAAAGAGACCCAGTACTTC
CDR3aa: CASSLDEGKETQYF

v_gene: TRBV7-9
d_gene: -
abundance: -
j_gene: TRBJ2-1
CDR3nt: TGTGCCAGCAGCCCAGCACGGCAGGGTTACAATGAGCAGTTCTTC
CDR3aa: CASSPARQGYNEQFF